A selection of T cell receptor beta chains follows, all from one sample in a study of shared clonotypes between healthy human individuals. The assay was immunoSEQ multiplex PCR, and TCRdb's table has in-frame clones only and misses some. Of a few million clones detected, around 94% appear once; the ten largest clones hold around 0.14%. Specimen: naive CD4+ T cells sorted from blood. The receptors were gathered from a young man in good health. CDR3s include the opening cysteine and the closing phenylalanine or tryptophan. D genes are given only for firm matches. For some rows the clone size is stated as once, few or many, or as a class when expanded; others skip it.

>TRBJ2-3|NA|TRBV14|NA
CASSAGRDSLWDTQYF
TGTGCCAGCAGCGCTGGCCGAGACAGCCTGTGGGATACGCAGTATTTT
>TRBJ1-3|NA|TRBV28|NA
CASSFWGPGNTIYF
TGTGCCAGCAGTTTTTGGGGACCTGGAAACACCATATATTTT
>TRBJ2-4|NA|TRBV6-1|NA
CATRELSTDIQYF
TGTGCCACACGTGAATTAAGTACGGACATTCAGTACTTC
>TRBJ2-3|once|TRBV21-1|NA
CASAQGVGTDTQYF
TGTGCCAGCGCACAGGGGGTCGGCACAGATACGCAGTATTTT
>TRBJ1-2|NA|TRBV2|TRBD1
CASSDPGQGTYGYTF
TGTGCCAGCAGTGACCCGGGACAGGGGACGTATGGCTACACCTTC
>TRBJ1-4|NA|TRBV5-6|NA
CASSFGWGRRPEKLFF
TGTGCCAGCAGCTTCGGTTGGGGGCGGAGGCCTGAAAAACTGTTTTTT
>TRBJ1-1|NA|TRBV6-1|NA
CASSEGYTEAFF
TGTGCCAGCAGTGAAGGGTACACTGAAGCTTTCTTT
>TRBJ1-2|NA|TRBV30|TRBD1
CARQTGGTNYGYTF
TGTGCCCGACAAACAGGGGGAACTAACTATGGCTACACCTTC
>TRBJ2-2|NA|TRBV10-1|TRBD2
CASSGGLAGATGELFF
TGCGCCAGCAGTGGGGGACTAGCGGGAGCTACCGGGGAGCTGTTTTTT
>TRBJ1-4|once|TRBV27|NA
CASSLSPAGNEKLFF
TGTGCCAGCAGTTTATCACCGGCGGGGAATGAAAAACTGTTTTTT
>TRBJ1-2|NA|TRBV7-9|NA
CASSLPEGPFYGYTF
TGTGCCAGCAGCTTACCTGAGGGGCCTTTCTATGGCTACACCTTC
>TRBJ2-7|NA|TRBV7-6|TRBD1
CASSLAGQGVPYEQYF
TGTGCCAGCAGCTTAGCGGGGCAGGGGGTGCCCTACGAGCAGTACTTC
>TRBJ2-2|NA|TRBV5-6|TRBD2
CASSPLQRGGTGELFF
TGTGCCAGCAGCCCACTTCAGCGGGGAGGCACCGGGGAGCTGTTTTTT
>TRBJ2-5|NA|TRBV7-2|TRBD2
CASSFSGGQETQYF
TGTGCCAGCAGCTTCTCGGGGGGGCAAGAGACCCAGTACTTC
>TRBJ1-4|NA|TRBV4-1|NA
CASSQTGPREKLFF
TGCGCCAGCAGCCAGACAGGTCCGCGGGAAAAACTGTTTTTT
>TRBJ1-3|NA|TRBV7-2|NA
CASSPLRENTIYF
TGTGCCAGCAGCCCTCTGAGGGAAAACACCATATATTTT
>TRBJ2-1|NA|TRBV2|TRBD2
CANGRLAGVNEQFF
TGTGCCAACGGTAGGCTAGCGGGGGTCAATGAGCAGTTCTTC
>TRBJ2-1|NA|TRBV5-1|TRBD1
CASSQGTGSVEQFF
TGCGCCAGCAGCCAAGGGACAGGATCAGTAGAGCAGTTCTTC
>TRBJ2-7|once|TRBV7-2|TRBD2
CASSPRLAGYEQYF
TGTGCCAGCAGTCCTCGACTAGCGGGCTACGAGCAGTACTTC
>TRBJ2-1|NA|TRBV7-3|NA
CASSLGQALFNEQFF
TGTGCCAGCAGCTTAGGGCAGGCCCTCTTCAATGAGCAGTTCTTC
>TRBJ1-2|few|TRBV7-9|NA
CASSPRRGPADYGYTF
TGTGCCAGCAGCCCCCGTCGTGGCCCGGCGGACTATGGCTACACCTTC
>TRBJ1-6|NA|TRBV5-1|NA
CASSLDHAGNYNSPLHF
TGCGCCAGCAGCTTGGACCACGCAGGAAACTATAATTCACCCCTCCACTTT
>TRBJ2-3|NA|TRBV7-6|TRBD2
CASSLRASGGGTDTQYF
TGTGCCAGCAGCTTACGGGCCAGCGGGGGAGGCACAGATACGCAGTATTTT
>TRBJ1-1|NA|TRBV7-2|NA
CASSRGDVLNTEAFF
TGTGCCAGCAGCAGAGGTGACGTTTTGAACACTGAAGCTTTCTTT
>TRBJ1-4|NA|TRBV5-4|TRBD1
CASSQAGTANEKLFF
TGTGCCAGCAGTCAAGCCGGGACAGCGAATGAAAAACTGTTTTTT
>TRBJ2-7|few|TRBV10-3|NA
CAISESGWEQYF
TGTGCCATCAGTGAGTCGGGGTGGGAGCAGTACTTC
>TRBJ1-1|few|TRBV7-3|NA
CASGDGNTEAFF
TGTGCCAGCGGGGACGGGAACACTGAAGCTTTCTTT
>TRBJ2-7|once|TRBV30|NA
CAWSATGSYEQYF
TGTGCCTGGAGTGCTACAGGGTCCTACGAGCAGTACTTC
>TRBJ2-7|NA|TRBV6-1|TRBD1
CATHLGQDVYEQYF
TGTGCCACCCATCTGGGACAGGATGTTTACGAGCAGTACTTC
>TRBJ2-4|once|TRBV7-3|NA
CASSLGRENIQYF
TGTGCCAGCAGCTTGGGCAGGGAAAACATTCAGTACTTC
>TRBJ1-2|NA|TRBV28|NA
CASRIRGTNYGYTF
TGTGCCAGCAGAATTAGGGGGACCAACTATGGCTACACCTTC
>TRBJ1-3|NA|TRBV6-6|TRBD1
CASSHNRGHSGNTIYF
TGTGCCAGCAGTCATAACAGGGGCCACTCTGGAAACACCATATATTTT
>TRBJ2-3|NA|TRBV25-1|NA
CASSVVGDTQYF
TGTGCCAGCAGTGTTGTTGGGGATACGCAGTATTTT
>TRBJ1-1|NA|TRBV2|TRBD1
CASSERGHRNTEAFF
TGTGCCAGCAGTGAAAGGGGGCACAGGAACACTGAAGCTTTCTTT
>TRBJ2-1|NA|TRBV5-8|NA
CASSLAARRGGEQFF
TGTGCCAGCAGCTTGGCGGCTAGGCGGGGTGGGGAGCAGTTCTTC
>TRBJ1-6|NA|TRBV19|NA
CASSTQTAPLHF
TGTGCCAGTAGTACCCAGACAGCTCCCCTCCACTTT